The rows below give T cell receptor beta chains drawn from one sample of a study of Ad26.COV2.S vaccination and SARS-CoV-2 variants. Sequencing used immunoSEQ multiplex PCR; TCRdb keeps in-frame clones, though not all of them. Counted here are around 300,000 clones, almost 90% occurring once; the ten biggest clones make up about 5%. This specimen was peripheral blood, taken in a trial of Ad26.COV2.S vaccine versus placebo. These receptors were obtained from a person aged 18-65 years who received the Ad26.COV2.S COVID-19 vaccine or a placebo. Both conserved end residues are part of each CDR3. D genes are given only for firm matches. Clone size appears in some rows only: once, few, many, or a class for an expanded clone.

size: -; J: TRBJ1-4; D: -; V: TRBV25-1; CDR3: CASSVGATNEKLFF; DNA: TGTGCCAGCAGTGTGGGTGCAACTAATGAAAAACTGTTTTTT
size: -; J: TRBJ1-2; D: -; V: TRBV7-9; CDR3: CASSLDGGFYGYTF; DNA: TGTGCCAGCAGCTTAGATGGAGGGTTCTATGGCTACACCTTC
size: -; J: TRBJ2-4; D: TRBD2; V: TRBV19; CDR3: CASSPGGNENIQYF; DNA: TGTGCCAGTAGTCCGGGAGGTAATGAGAACATTCAGTACTTC
size: -; J: TRBJ1-3; D: -; V: TRBV5-5; CDR3: CASSARDTTSGNTIYF; DNA: TGTGCCAGCAGCGCCCGGGACACGACCTCTGGAAACACCATATATTTT
size: -; J: TRBJ2-7; D: -; V: TRBV7-7; CDR3: CASSSGTALSYEQYF; DNA: TGTGCCAGCAGCTCCGGGACGGCTCTCTCCTACGAGCAGTACTTC
size: -; J: TRBJ1-5; D: -; V: TRBV5-6; CDR3: CASSLWRFGSNQPQHF; DNA: TGTGCCAGCAGCTTGTGGCGGTTTGGTTCGAATCAGCCCCAGCATTTT
size: -; J: TRBJ2-3; D: -; V: TRBV11-2; CDR3: CASSLEGRGQYF; DNA: TGTGCCAGCAGCTTAGAGGGCCGAGGGCAGTATTTT
size: -; J: TRBJ1-1; D: -; V: TRBV5-4; CDR3: CASSWGGDTEAFF; DNA: TGTGCCAGCAGCTGGGGGGGGGACACTGAAGCTTTCTTT
size: -; J: TRBJ2-3; D: TRBD1; V: TRBV7-2; CDR3: CASSLTGTGSQDTQYF; DNA: TGTGCCAGCAGCCTCACCGGGACAGGGTCACAAGATACGCAGTATTTT
size: -; J: TRBJ2-1; D: -; V: TRBV19; CDR3: CASSIGSLTNNEQFF; DNA: TGTGCCAGTAGTATAGGCAGTCTGACGAACAATGAGCAGTTCTTC
size: -; J: TRBJ1-3; D: TRBD1; V: TRBV7-2; CDR3: CASSPTGGPGNTIYF; DNA: TGTGCCAGCAGCCCCACAGGGGGTCCTGGAAACACCATATATTTT
size: -; J: TRBJ1-1; D: TRBD1; V: TRBV5-1; CDR3: CASSVGQGVSTEAFF; DNA: TGCGCCAGCAGCGTCGGACAGGGAGTTAGCACTGAAGCTTTCTTT
size: -; J: TRBJ1-4; D: TRBD1; V: TRBV6-1; CDR3: CASSEEGTGSIYEKLFF; DNA: TGTGCCAGCAGTGAAGAAGGGACAGGGAGTATTTATGAAAAACTGTTTTTT
size: -; J: TRBJ2-1; D: TRBD2; V: TRBV7-8; CDR3: CASTQGGLARVNEQFF; DNA: TGTGCCAGCACCCAAGGCGGACTAGCTCGAGTCAATGAGCAGTTCTTC
size: -; J: TRBJ1-2; D: -; V: TRBV6-2/TRBV6-3; CDR3: CASSSRLIGASGYTF; DNA: TGTGCCAGCAGTTCGCGGCTCATAGGAGCCAGCGGCTACACCTTC
size: -; J: TRBJ2-1; D: -; V: TRBV24-1; CDR3: CATSDSSGRAPYNEQFF; DNA: TGTGCCACCAGTGATTCCTCAGGAAGGGCCCCCTACAATGAGCAGTTCTTC
size: -; J: TRBJ1-1; D: TRBD1; V: TRBV18; CDR3: CASSPGTGGYIPAEAFF; DNA: TGTGCCAGCTCACCTGGGACAGGGGGATACATCCCCGCTGAAGCTTTCTTT
size: -; J: TRBJ2-1; D: -; V: TRBV7-9; CDR3: CASSFSVSSYNEQFF; DNA: TGTGCCAGCAGCTTTAGCGTAAGCTCCTACAATGAGCAGTTCTTC
size: -; J: TRBJ1-1; D: -; V: TRBV18; CDR3: CASSPLEARDTEAFF; DNA: TGTGCCAGCTCACCTTTAGAGGCCCGGGACACTGAAGCTTTCTTT
size: -; J: TRBJ1-1; D: -; V: TRBV29-1; CDR3: CSVDWRMNTEAFF; DNA: TGCAGCGTTGATTGGCGGATGAACACTGAAGCTTTCTTT
size: -; J: TRBJ1-5; D: TRBD1; V: TRBV19; CDR3: CASSLQGESTPQHF; DNA: TGTGCCAGTAGCCTCCAGGGGGAAAGCACCCCCCAGCATTTT
size: -; J: TRBJ2-5; D: -; V: TRBV10-3; CDR3: CAISDYQETQYF; DNA: TGTGCCATCAGCGACTACCAAGAGACCCAGTACTTC
size: -; J: TRBJ1-5; D: -; V: TRBV13; CDR3: CASSLSNQPQHF; DNA: TGTGCCAGCAGCTTAAGCAATCAGCCCCAGCATTTT
size: -; J: TRBJ1-2; D: -; V: TRBV27; CDR3: CASSPSDRTYGYTF; DNA: TGTGCCAGCAGTCCCTCCGACAGGACCTATGGCTACACCTTC
size: -; J: TRBJ1-2; D: TRBD1; V: TRBV7-8; CDR3: CASSLTDRANYGYTF; DNA: TGTGCCAGCAGCTTAACGGACAGGGCAAACTATGGCTACACCTTC
size: few; J: TRBJ2-1; D: TRBD2; V: TRBV2; CDR3: CASSLRLAPPFF; DNA: TGTGCCAGCAGCCTAAGACTAGCCCCCCCGTTCTTC
size: -; J: TRBJ1-2; D: -; V: TRBV19; CDR3: CASSIWPVTNYGYTF; DNA: TGTGCCAGTAGTATTTGGCCAGTCACAAACTATGGCTACACCTTC
size: -; J: TRBJ2-6; D: -; V: TRBV3-1/TRBV3-2; CDR3: CASNQEGDTGANVLTF; DNA: TGTGCCAGCAACCAGGAAGGGGACACCGGGGCCAACGTCCTGACTTTC
size: -; J: TRBJ2-5; D: -; V: TRBV19; CDR3: CASSRGLETQYF; DNA: TGTGCCAGTAGTCGCGGGTTGGAGACCCAGTACTTC
size: -; J: TRBJ1-5; D: -; V: TRBV6-5; CDR3: CASSRKGVRDQPQHF; DNA: TGTGCCAGCAGTCGTAAGGGGGTAAGGGATCAGCCCCAGCATTTT
size: -; J: TRBJ2-1; D: TRBD1; V: TRBV5-6; CDR3: CASGSGPGQGLWEQFF; DNA: TGTGCCAGCGGATCAGGTCCGGGACAGGGTTTGTGGGAGCAGTTCTTC
size: -; J: TRBJ2-1; D: -; V: TRBV15; CDR3: CATSRDGRNEQFF; DNA: TGTGCCACCAGCAGAGATGGGAGGAATGAGCAGTTCTTC
size: -; J: TRBJ2-1; D: TRBD2; V: TRBV6-6; CDR3: CASSYVVASGDEQFF; DNA: TGTGCCAGCAGTTACGTGGTGGCTAGCGGGGACGAGCAGTTCTTC
size: -; J: TRBJ2-2; D: TRBD2; V: TRBV7-9; CDR3: CASSILSGVNTGELFF; DNA: TGTGCCAGCAGCATACTAAGCGGGGTGAACACCGGGGAGCTGTTTTTT
size: -; J: TRBJ1-1; D: TRBD1; V: TRBV27; CDR3: CASKDRGFIPNTEAFF; DNA: TGTGCCAGCAAGGACAGGGGGTTTATCCCCAACACTGAAGCTTTCTTT
size: -; J: TRBJ1-5; D: -; V: TRBV10-1; CDR3: CASSERGNQPQHF; DNA: TGCGCCAGCAGTGAGAGGGGAAATCAGCCCCAGCATTTT
size: -; J: TRBJ1-1; D: -; V: TRBV7-3; CDR3: CASSPHPRGSNTEAFF; DNA: TGTGCCAGCAGCCCCCATCCCCGGGGATCGAACACTGAAGCTTTCTTT
size: -; J: TRBJ2-6; D: TRBD1; V: TRBV7-9; CDR3: CASQNYPGQGAGANVLTF; DNA: TGTGCCAGCCAAAATTACCCGGGACAGGGGGCTGGGGCCAACGTCCTGACTTTC
size: -; J: TRBJ2-2; D: -; V: TRBV4-3; CDR3: CASSPGNTGELFF; DNA: TGCGCCAGCAGCCCCGGAAACACCGGGGAGCTGTTTTTT
size: once; J: TRBJ1-6; D: TRBD1; V: TRBV6-5; CDR3: CASGTASYNSPLHF; DNA: TGTGCCTCCGGGACAGCCTCCTATAATTCACCCCTCCACTTT
size: -; J: TRBJ1-2; D: -; V: TRBV4-1; CDR3: CASSSSPGGPLYGYTF; DNA: TGCGCCAGCAGCTCTTCACCCGGGGGGCCCCTCTATGGCTACACCTTC
size: -; J: TRBJ1-5; D: TRBD1; V: TRBV7-9; CDR3: CASSSQGAFPQPQHF; DNA: TGTGCCAGCAGCTCACAGGGGGCTTTTCCTCAGCCCCAGCATTTT